Only a few counts were recorded for the clone carrying this T cell receptor beta chain. The library targeted TCRbeta and was prepared with unique molecular identifiers. TCRdb processed the PCR reads anew with MiXCR; each CDR3 protein has one entry. The table records hundreds of thousands of distinct CDR3 sequences, roughly 17% of them present only once. These data belong to a study of T-cell reconstitution after alpha-beta-depleted transplantation in children. The CDR3 covers 16 residues. Losses at the gene ends were 1 base for V and 4 bases for J; bases not matched to a gene: 6. Germline V gene data show CDR1 as SGHDT and CDR2 as YYEEEE.

V is TRBV5-6 and J is TRBJ2-1; 9 positions match TRBD2. The sample here was PBMCs from the stem cell graft donor, taken from the stem cell graft. This clonotype was sampled from a human donor who donated a stem cell graft to a child with acute myeloid leukemia. CDR3: CASSLRLAVLYNEQFF. CDR3 DNA: TGTGCCAGCAGCTTGAGACTAGCGGTATTGTACAATGAGCAGTTCTTC. The variable domain in full, with the rest retrieved from reference TRBV5-6 and TRBJ2-1, is DAGVTQSPTHLIKTRGQQVTLRCSPKSGHDTVSWYQQALGQGPQFIFQYYEEEERQRGNFPDRFSGHQFPNYSSELNVNALLLGDSALYLCASSLRLAVLYNEQFFGPGTRLTVL.